Listed below are T cell receptor beta chains from one sample, sequenced in a study of quantifying T cell responses using KT2 cells. Via MiXCR, TCRdb re-called the UMI-ligation and nested PCR reads, giving one row per CDR3 protein. The data show 50,000 to 70,000 distinct CDR3 sequences, approximately 13% seen once. The sequenced sample was PBMCs spiked with cells of the T cell clone KT2. The receptors here all came from a human donor. Each CDR3 is given with its conserved first and last residue. The D gene is left open where the match is weak. A row's size may be missing; if present it is once, few, many or a size class.

length	D	V	J	size	CDR3	DNA
12	-	TRBV12-3/TRBV12-4	TRBJ2-3	once	CASSTRGDTRYF	TGTGCCAGCAGTACCCGGGGAGATACGCGGTATTTT
14	-	TRBV12-3/TRBV12-4	TRBJ1-4	few	CASSPGQTNEKLFF	TGTGCCAGCAGTCCCGGACAGACTAATGAAAAACTGTTTTTT
16	-	TRBV10-1	TRBJ2-7	many	CASSGDPSGTPYEQYF	TGCGCCAGCAGTGGGGACCCGTCCGGGACACCTTACGAGCAGTACTTC
13	-	TRBV5-1	TRBJ1-1	-	CASSYTTSGEAFF	TGCGCCAGCAGCTACACCACCTCAGGGGAAGCTTTCTTT
13	TRBD1	TRBV12-3/TRBV12-4	TRBJ1-1	-	CASSQGANTEAFF	TGTGCCAGCAGCCAGGGGGCGAACACTGAAGCTTTCTTT
14	-	TRBV2	TRBJ2-1	few	CASRAPVAYNEQFF	TGTGCCAGCAGAGCGCCGGTGGCCTACAATGAGCAGTTCTTC
17	TRBD1	TRBV4-1	TRBJ2-6	-	CASSQVRGNTGANVLTF	TGCGCCAGCAGCCAAGTCAGGGGGAACACTGGGGCCAACGTCCTGACTTTC
13	TRBD1	TRBV27	TRBJ1-1	many	CASSWDRGTEAFF	TGTGCCAGCAGCTGGGACAGGGGCACTGAAGCTTTCTTT
16	TRBD2	TRBV20-1	TRBJ2-1	few	CSARSPGTSGGNEQFF	TGCAGTGCTAGATCCCCCGGGACTAGCGGGGGAAATGAGCAGTTCTTC
19	-	TRBV3-1	TRBJ2-2	many	CASSQDRGQGIPNTGELFF	TGTGCCAGCAGCCAAGATCGGGGGCAGGGGATACCGAACACCGGGGAGCTGTTTTTT
18	TRBD2	TRBV7-2	TRBJ2-1	many	CASSLKAGGFLGYNEQFF	TGTGCCAGCAGCTTAAAGGCGGGAGGGTTTTTGGGGTACAATGAGCAGTTCTTC
15	-	TRBV3-1	TRBJ2-1	few	CASSQEGSSYNEQFF	TGTGCCAGCAGCCAAGAGGGGAGCTCCTACAATGAGCAGTTCTTC
19	-	TRBV5-1	TRBJ2-1	few	CASSLAISAGMGSYNEQFF	TGCGCCAGCAGCTTGGCTATATCGGCGGGGATGGGCTCCTACAATGAGCAGTTCTTC
14	-	TRBV4-3	TRBJ1-1	-	CASSRTKTGVEAFF	TGCGCCAGCAGCCGCACAAAGACAGGTGTTGAAGCTTTCTTT
15	TRBD2	TRBV29-1	TRBJ2-1	few	CSVDKLAGIRNEQFF	TGCAGCGTGGACAAGCTAGCGGGAATAAGGAATGAGCAGTTCTTC
13	-	TRBV6-6	TRBJ1-1	once	CASTFPRDTEAFF	TGTGCCAGCACCTTCCCCCGGGATACTGAAGCTTTCTTT
14	-	TRBV7-2	TRBJ2-1	few	CASSLEAGGNEQFF	TGTGCCAGCAGCTTAGAAGCCGGGGGCAATGAGCAGTTCTTC
14	-	TRBV5-6	TRBJ1-6	-	CASSLGQQNSPLHF	TGTGCCAGCAGCTTGGGGCAGCAGAATTCACCCCTCCACTTT
14	TRBD2	TRBV2	TRBJ2-4	-	CASSSGGTKNIQYF	TGTGCCAGCAGCAGCGGGGGCACCAAAAACATTCAGTACTTC
12	-	TRBV2	TRBJ2-2	-	CASSEDTGELFF	TGTGCCAGCAGTGAAGATACCGGGGAGCTGTTTTTT
17	TRBD2	TRBV5-5	TRBJ2-1	many	CASSSARLAGAYNEQFF	TGTGCCAGCAGCTCTGCCCGACTAGCGGGGGCCTACAATGAGCAGTTCTTC
15	TRBD2	TRBV12-3/TRBV12-4	TRBJ2-1	many	CASSLVASGGLEQFF	TGTGCCAGCAGTTTAGTAGCTAGCGGGGGTCTGGAGCAGTTCTTC
12	-	TRBV6-2/TRBV6-3	TRBJ2-1	-	CASSSDYRVEFF	TGTGCCAGCAGCTCGGACTATCGGGTTGAGTTCTTC
16	TRBD1	TRBV7-8	TRBJ2-3	-	CASSRRTGVLLDTQYF	TGTGCCAGCAGCCGAAGGACAGGGGTCCTCTTAGATACGCAGTATTTT
13	TRBD1	TRBV20-1	TRBJ1-2	-	CSASEGAGDGYTF	TGCAGTGCTAGTGAGGGGGCGGGTGATGGCTACACCTTC
13	-	TRBV20-1	TRBJ1-5	few	CSASAGRSKPQHF	TGCAGTGCTAGCGCAGGGAGGAGCAAGCCCCAGCATTTT
15	TRBD2	TRBV6-2/TRBV6-3	TRBJ2-1	medium-sized	CASSPTSGDYNEQFF	TGTGCCAGCAGCCCAACTAGCGGGGACTACAATGAGCAGTTCTTC
11	-	TRBV5-4	TRBJ2-3	-	CASSLYDTQYF	TGTGCCAGCAGCTTGTACGATACGCAGTATTTT
14	-	TRBV25-1	TRBJ1-2	few	CASSQKINNYGYTF	TGTGCCAGCAGTCAGAAGATCAATAACTATGGCTACACCTTC
15	-	TRBV19	TRBJ1-5	many	CASSTSTSSNQPQHF	TGTGCCAGTAGTACCTCGACAAGCAGCAATCAGCCCCAGCATTTT
13	-	TRBV18	TRBJ2-7	few	CASSPSGLYEQYF	TGTGCCAGCTCACCGAGCGGCCTCTACGAGCAGTACTTC
14	TRBD2	TRBV12-3/TRBV12-4	TRBJ2-3	few	CASSFSTGGDTQYF	TGTGCCAGCAGTTTTTCGACGGGAGGGGATACGCAGTATTTT
16	TRBD1	TRBV27	TRBJ2-7	few	CASSRIAQGLFYEQYF	TGTGCCAGCAGTCGTATTGCACAGGGGCTATTCTACGAGCAGTACTTC
14	-	TRBV7-9	TRBJ2-4	few	CASSYDTAKNIQYF	TGTGCCAGCAGCTACGACACAGCCAAAAACATTCAGTACTTC
12	-	TRBV29-1	TRBJ1-4	few	CSVEVGVEKLFF	TGCAGCGTTGAAGTTGGGGTCGAAAAACTGTTTTTT
15	-	TRBV5-1	TRBJ2-1	-	CASSLGDSSANEQFF	TGCGCCAGCAGCTTGGGGGACTCATCCGCGAATGAGCAGTTCTTC
18	-	TRBV27	TRBJ1-5	-	CASSLFPPGSWENQPQHF	TGTGCCAGCAGTTTATTCCCCCCCGGATCTTGGGAGAATCAGCCCCAGCATTTT
16	TRBD1	TRBV20-1	TRBJ1-5	many	CSARDPIQGEGQPQHF	TGCAGTGCTAGAGATCCTATTCAGGGGGAAGGTCAGCCCCAGCATTTT
16	-	TRBV7-9	TRBJ1-6	-	CASRPRGPSYNSPLHF	TGTGCCAGCAGACCAAGGGGTCCCTCCTATAATTCACCCCTCCACTTT
14	TRBD1	TRBV29-1	TRBJ2-5	few	CSVDRQTGLETQYF	TGCAGCGTTGATCGTCAGACAGGGTTGGAGACCCAGTACTTC
16	TRBD1	TRBV5-1	TRBJ1-1	-	CASSSLGDRPNTEAFF	TGCGCCAGCAGCTCGCTAGGGGACAGACCAAACACTGAAGCTTTCTTT
18	TRBD1	TRBV4-1	TRBJ2-4	-	CASSQGAQGAPAKKIQYF	TGCGCCAGCAGCCAGGGCGCACAGGGGGCTCCAGCCAAAAAAATTCAGTACTTC
13	-	TRBV12-3/TRBV12-4	TRBJ1-1	-	CASSLTTNTEAFF	TGTGCCAGCAGTCTAACCACCAACACTGAAGCTTTCTTT
15	-	TRBV27	TRBJ1-5	-	CASSLTSSSNQPQHF	TGTGCCAGCAGTTTGACCAGCAGCAGCAATCAGCCCCAGCATTTT
15	TRBD2	TRBV6-4	TRBJ2-1	few	CASSEGTSGGNEQFF	TGTGCCAGCAGCGAGGGGACTAGCGGGGGCAATGAGCAGTTCTTC
14	TRBD2	TRBV10-3	TRBJ2-1	-	CAISETGGLNEQFF	TGTGCCATCAGTGAAACGGGAGGGCTGAATGAGCAGTTCTTC
15	TRBD2	TRBV7-2	TRBJ2-3	few	CASSLALAGVDTQYF	TGTGCCAGCAGCTTAGCACTAGCGGGAGTAGATACGCAGTATTTT
15	-	TRBV20-1	TRBJ2-7	-	CSARDGAGPFHEQYF	TGCAGTGCTAGAGATGGGGCAGGGCCATTCCACGAGCAGTACTTC
14	TRBD1	TRBV6-5	TRBJ2-1	-	CASSYGTGSSQQFF	TGTGCCAGCAGTTACGGGACAGGGAGCTCGCAGCAGTTCTTC
15	TRBD1	TRBV15	TRBJ1-5	few	CATRRTGEGNQPQHF	TGTGCCACCAGAAGGACAGGGGAAGGGAACCAGCCCCAGCATTTT